Listed here is a single TCR beta chain. As yet, its antigen is unknown. The data were taken from a study of response to subunit inactivated influenza vaccine. Findings and caveats of the study: There was a suggestion from the authors that each seasonal influenza vaccination recruits few new T cells.

MiXCR, run by TCRdb on the RT-PCR reads, gives a single entry per CDR3 protein. The sample holds roughly 500,000 distinct CDR3 sequences, about 25% seen once. Germline V lookup: CDR1 DFQATT, CDR2 SNEGSKA (reference sequence). The V gene lost 6 bases and the J gene lost 8 bases, with 23 bases spanning the gap. The CDR3 runs 15 residues. This TCR came from a man aged 45-65 years who received an inactivated influenza vaccine. V usage is TRBV20-1 and J usage is TRBJ2-1, with D possibly matching TRBD2 (5 bases). The material was CD4+ T cells sorted from PBMCs, obtained around 5 days after vaccination. The CDR3 nucleotides are TGCAGTGCAAACCCCACACTGAGGGCCCGGGATGAGCAGTTCTTC. Translated, it gives CSANPTLRARDEQFF.